This is a list of T cell receptor beta chains from one sample in a study of shared T cell receptors in the human thymus. The assay was immunoSEQ multiplex PCR, and TCRdb's table has in-frame clones only and misses some. The data show a few hundred thousand clones, roughly 94% seen once. Sample: thymocytes. These TCRs come from a human donor. Both conserved end residues are part of each CDR3. The D gene is left open where the match is weak. A clone size is listed for some rows: how often the clone was seen (once, few, many), or a class if it is expanded.

j_call | clone_size | d_call | v_call | cdr3_aa | cdr3_nt
TRBJ2-7 | . | . | TRBV4-1 | CASSQLKGEKPYF | TGCGCCAGCAGCCAACTAAAGGGGGAAAAGCCGTACTTC
TRBJ2-7 | . | . | TRBV15 | CATSRKPGRLYEQYF | TGTGCCACCAGCCGCAAACCGGGACGCCTCTACGAGCAGTACTTC
TRBJ2-7 | . | . | TRBV11-2 | CASSRRGFYEQYF | TGTGCCAGCAGCCGTAGGGGATTCTACGAGCAGTACTTC
TRBJ2-3 | . | TRBD2 | TRBV5-1 | CASTPRSGKTDTQYF | TGCGCCAGCACACCCCGCAGCGGGAAGACAGATACGCAGTATTTT
TRBJ2-1 | . | . | TRBV21-1 | CATQSSGKPINEQFF | TGTGCCACCCAGTCTAGCGGGAAACCCATCAATGAGCAGTTCTTC
TRBJ2-2 | . | . | TRBV6-1 | CANAGQGAGELFF | TGTGCCAACGCGGGACAAGGGGCCGGGGAGCTGTTTTTT
TRBJ1-4 | . | . | TRBV6-5 | CASSYVGNEKLFF | TGTGCCAGCAGTTACGTGGGTAATGAAAAACTGTTTTTT
TRBJ2-7 | once | TRBD2 | TRBV15 | CATSRDRTRVSEQYF | TGTGCCACCAGCAGAGATAGGACTAGGGTGTCCGAGCAGTACTTC
TRBJ2-2 | . | TRBD1 | TRBV5-1 | CASSLNRGTGELFF | TGCGCCAGCAGCTTGAACAGGGGGACCGGGGAGCTGTTTTTT
TRBJ2-7 | . | TRBD2 | TRBV4-3 | CASSQDLLAGPSSYEQYF | TGCGCCAGCAGCCAAGATTTGCTAGCGGGACCGAGCTCCTACGAGCAGTACTTC
TRBJ1-4 | . | TRBD1 | TRBV4-3 | CASSQDGDREGEKLFF | TGCGCCAGCAGCCAAGATGGAGACAGGGAGGGAGAAAAACTGTTTTTT
TRBJ2-3 | . | . | TRBV15 | CATINDNSTDTQYF | TGTGCCACCATTAATGACAATAGCACAGATACGCAGTATTTT
TRBJ2-3 | . | . | TRBV7-9 | CASSLTASTDTQYF | TGTGCCAGCAGCTTAACTGCCAGCACAGATACGCAGTATTTT
TRBJ2-7 | . | . | TRBV28 | CASSLWESRLREQYF | TGTGCCAGCAGTTTATGGGAGTCCCGCCTAAGGGAGCAGTACTTC
TRBJ2-4 | once | . | TRBV30 | CAWSAQSFGAKNIQYF | TGTGCCTGGAGTGCCCAATCTTTTGGAGCCAAAAACATTCAGTACTTC
TRBJ2-3 | . | . | TRBV5-4 | CASSFRDNTDTQYF | TGTGCCAGCAGCTTCCGGGACAACACAGATACGCAGTATTTT
TRBJ2-3 | . | . | TRBV6-5 | CASSPSQGGTDTQYF | TGTGCCAGCAGTCCCTCCCAGGGTGGCACAGATACGCAGTATTTT
TRBJ2-5 | . | . | TRBV10-3 | CAISKTKETQYF | TGTGCCATCAGTAAGACTAAAGAGACCCAGTACTTC
TRBJ2-7 | once | . | TRBV7-6 | CAPLNEQYF | TGTGCCCCACTGAACGAGCAGTACTTC
TRBJ1-4 | few | . | TRBV15 | CATRDEKLFF | TGTGCCACCCGTGATGAAAAACTGTTTTTT
TRBJ2-4 | . | . | TRBV27 | CASSLDRKNIQYF | TGTGCCAGCAGTTTAGACAGGAAAAACATTCAGTACTTC
TRBJ1-5 | . | TRBD1 | TRBV4-1 | CASSRTGQGGNQPQHF | TGCGCCAGCAGCCGAACCGGACAGGGGGGCAATCAGCCCCAGCATTTT
TRBJ1-4 | once | . | TRBV19 | CASRVTGLNEKLFF | TGTGCCAGTAGAGTCACAGGGTTGAATGAAAAACTGTTTTTT
TRBJ2-1 | . | TRBD2 | TRBV28 | CASSPGGGRLADEQFF | TGTGCCAGCAGCCCGGGGGGAGGGCGGCTGGCAGATGAGCAGTTCTTC
TRBJ1-1 | . | . | TRBV4-1 | CASSQPTPGQTNTEAFF | TGCGCCAGCAGCCAGCCGACTCCGGGACAAACGAACACTGAAGCTTTCTTT
TRBJ2-5 | . | . | TRBV6-6 | CASSPEGLGAGETQYF | TGTGCCAGCAGTCCCGAGGGTCTCGGGGCAGGGGAGACCCAGTACTTC
TRBJ2-4 | once | . | TRBV14 | CASSARGGLAKNIQYF | TGTGCCAGCAGCGCCCGAGGGGGATTAGCCAAAAACATTCAGTACTTC
TRBJ2-2 | . | . | TRBV28 | CASGRSPGAGGELFF | TGTGCCTCGGGGAGGTCCCCGGGGGCGGGCGGGGAGCTGTTTTTT
TRBJ2-1 | few | TRBD2 | TRBV5-6 | CASSPPTSGSPDEQFF | TGTGCCAGCAGCCCCCCTACTAGCGGGAGTCCGGATGAGCAGTTCTTC
TRBJ2-7 | . | . | TRBV2 | CASITHPALSPGLYEQYF | TGTGCCAGCATAACCCATCCGGCCCTGTCTCCGGGATTATACGAGCAGTACTTC
TRBJ1-5 | . | . | TRBV28 | CASSLCLTGCTSNQPQHF | TGTGCCAGCAGTTTATGCCTGACAGGTTGTACTAGCAATCAGCCCCAGCATTTT
TRBJ2-7 | few | . | TRBV27 | CASSAGHPYEQYF | TGTGCCAGCAGTGCGGGACACCCATACGAGCAGTACTTC
TRBJ1-2 | . | . | TRBV28 | CASSRRQINYGYTF | TGTGCCAGCAGCCGCAGACAGATAAACTATGGCTACACCTTC
TRBJ2-1 | . | . | TRBV10-1 | CASSIYRDLHNEQFF | TGCGCCAGCAGTATCTACAGGGACCTCCACAATGAGCAGTTCTTC
TRBJ1-1 | . | TRBD1 | TRBV13 | CASSLVAPGGAKTEAFF | TGTGCCAGCAGCTTAGTGGCCCCAGGGGGCGCTAAAACTGAAGCTTTCTTT
TRBJ1-4 | . | . | TRBV5-6 | CASSLAAPLKGEKLFF | TGTGCCAGCAGCTTGGCGGCACCCCTAAAGGGTGAAAAACTGTTTTTT
TRBJ2-3 | . | TRBD1 | TRBV28 | CASSCFRQGSSSTDTQYF | TGTGCCAGCAGTTGCTTCCGACAGGGAAGTTCTAGCACAGATACGCAGTATTTT
TRBJ2-2 | . | TRBD2 | TRBV27 | CASTAGGPKDTGELFF | TGTGCCAGCACTGCGGGAGGGCCAAAGGACACCGGGGAGCTGTTTTTT
TRBJ2-3 | . | . | TRBV10-3 | CAIREPPWRNLTYTQYF | TGTGCCATCAGGGAACCCCCGTGGCGGAACCTCACATATACGCAGTATTTT